One and the same sample provided the 19 T cell receptor beta chains below, sequenced in a study of blood T cell repertoires in COVID-19. Method: immunoSEQ multiplex PCR; TCRdb's copy keeps in-frame clones and lacks some. The sample contains 98,000 or so clones, roughly 89% of which appear only once. The sample comprised peripheral blood. The receptors stem from a man in his sixties with COVID-19, enrolled during active disease.

V gene TRBV6-5 combines with J gene TRBJ1-6; no definite D call. This CDR3 has 13 amino acids. CDR1 and CDR2 from the germline V gene are MNHEY and SVGAGI. The V end was cut by 7 bases, the J end by 8 bases, with 12 bases between. The CDR3 sequence: CASKEAGHSPLHF. The CDR3 DNA reads as TGTGCCAGCAAGGAGGCAGGTCATTCACCCCTCCACTTT.

The chain combines TRBV5-1 with TRBJ1-4; D is ambiguous. CDR1 and CDR2 (germline): SGHRS, YFSETQ. The CDR3 has 15 residues. V lost 0 bases and J lost 0, with 6 bases in between. The CDR3 region has the DNA TGCGCCAGCAGCTTGGTCCAGGCAACTAATGAAAAACTGTTTTTT. Amino acid sequence: CASSLVQATNEKLFF.

The chain's CDR3 is CASSLIVAANSPLHF. The CDR3 DNA sequence: TGTGCCAGCAGCCTAATCGTGGCGGCAAATTCACCCCTCCACTTT. The gene calls are TRBV7-2 and TRBJ1-6, with unresolved D. The CDR3 is 15 residues long. Per germline, CDR1 SGHTA and CDR2 FQGNSA. Trimming removed 5 bases from V and 7 bases from J, with 15 bases in between.

The chain joins TRBV7-2 to TRBJ2-1; TRBD2 matches 8 bases. After removal of 1 base from V and 7 bases from J, the junction contained 9 bases not matched to a gene. Looked up from germline, CDR1 is SGHTA and CDR2 is FQGNSA. The CDR3 is 16 residues long. Written as DNA, the CDR3 is TGTGCCAGCAGCTTAGAGCCAGCGGGAGTTCAGAATGAGCAGTTCTTC. Translation: CASSLEPAGVQNEQFF.

The chain has TRBV19 and TRBJ1-4; TRBD1 agrees at 8 bases. Germline CDR1 reads LNHDA; CDR2 reads SQIVND (reference sequence). The CDR3 consists of 14 residues. The junction had 8 bases not matched to a gene; V was cut back by 6 bases and J by 8 bases. CDR3 residues: CASRRGQGAEKLFF. CDR3 coding DNA: TGTGCCAGTAGACGCGGACAGGGCGCCGAAAAACTGTTTTTT. Based on the CDR3 plus reference TRBV19 and TRBJ1-4, the full variable domain is DGGITQSPKYLFRKEGQNVTLSCEQNLNHDAMYWYRQDPGQGLRLIYYSQIVNDFQKGDIAEGYSVSREKKESFPLTVTSAQKNPTAFYLCASRRGQGAEKLFFGSGTQLSVL.

The V call is TRBV21-1, the J call TRBJ1-1. TRBV21-1 is designated a pseudogene. CDR3 size: 13 residues. CDR3 protein: CASSKAGNTEAFF. The CDR3 DNA sequence: TGTGCCAGCAGCAAAGCCGGGAACACTGAAGCTTTCTTT.

This clone was seen a handful of times. The gene calls are TRBV3-1 (or the pseudogene TRBV3-2) and TRBJ2-3, with 10 bases matching TRBD2. The ends lost 5 bases at V and 2 bases at J; junction bases unmatched: 7. Germline V lookup: CDR1 LGHDT, CDR2 YNNKEL (reference sequence). The CDR3 covers 16 residues. The CDR3 protein is CASSYRTSGNTDTQYF. Written as DNA, the CDR3 is TGTGCCAGCAGCTACCGGACTAGCGGCAACACAGATACGCAGTATTTT.

The chain carries TRBV3-1 (or the pseudogene TRBV3-2) and TRBJ2-1, with 7 bases aligning to TRBD1. Germline trimming cut 2 bases from V and 14 bases from J; bases unmatched to any gene: 6. CDR1 is LGHDT and CDR2 is YNNKEL in the germline V gene (reference sequence). The CDR3 covers 12 residues. CDR3 in DNA: TGTGCCAGCAGCCAATCAAGGGGGCCCGAGTTCTTC. Amino acid sequence: CASSQSRGPEFF.

V gene TRBV4-1 combines with J gene TRBJ1-2; D is unresolved. CDR3 length equals 17 residues. The V gene's germline CDR1 is MGHRA and CDR2 YSYEKL. V was clipped by 3 bases and J by 3 bases, with 20 bases between them. CDR3 in DNA: TGCGCCAGCAGCCAGCCCGGCGGATCTCTCGGTCACTATGGCTACACCTTC. It yields the protein CASSQPGGSLGHYGYTF.

The chain has TRBV18 and TRBJ1-2, with D perhaps matching TRBD1 (6 bases). Looked up from germline, CDR1 is KGHSH and CDR2 is LQKENI. Trimming shortened V by 3 bases and J by 7 bases, and 15 bases separated the two germline ends. The CDR3 loop spans 14 amino acids. The CDR3 DNA is TGTGCCAGCTCACCCGGGGACATGCGACGTGGCTACACCTTC. It encodes CASSPGDMRRGYTF.

This chain links TRBV6-5 with TRBJ2-6; D is unresolved. CDR3 length equals 15 residues. Looked up from germline, CDR1 is MNHEY and CDR2 is SVGAGI. V lost 4 bases, J lost 2 bases, and 9 bases lay in between. The CDR3 DNA sequence: TGTGCCAGCAGTTCGACTCTGGCTGGGGCCAACGTCCTGACTTTC. Translated, it gives CASSSTLAGANVLTF.

The chain recombines TRBV6-5 with TRBJ2-4; D is uncertain. Trimming stripped 5 bases from V and 1 base from J, with 12 bases between. In germline, CDR1 is MNHEY, CDR2 SVGAGI. The CDR3 is 15 amino acids. The CDR3 here is CASSHPKEAKNIQYF. DNA for the CDR3: TGTGCCAGCAGTCACCCCAAGGAGGCCAAAAACATTCAGTACTTC.

The chain links TRBV28 to TRBJ1-5; tentative D call: TRBD1 (5 bases). The germline CDR1 and CDR2 sequences are MDHEN and SYDVKM. This CDR3 has 17 residues. V dropped 3 bases and J dropped 0 bases, with 15 bases sitting between them. CDR3 protein: CASSLGYGAGSNQPQHF. In DNA form, the CDR3 reads TGTGCCAGCAGTTTGGGATATGGGGCAGGTAGCAATCAGCCCCAGCATTTT.

The V gene is TRBV4-1, the J gene TRBJ1-6, with D possibly matching TRBD1 (5 bases). Germline lookup yields CDR1 MGHRA and CDR2 YSYEKL. The CDR3 covers 13 residues. With 0 bases removed from V and 10 bases from J, the gap between germline ends came to 7 bases. This chain's CDR3 is CASSQEGPSPLHF. CDR3 DNA: TGCGCCAGCAGCCAAGAGGGGCCCTCACCCCTCCACTTT.

This rearrangement joins TRBV9 to TRBJ2-7; 9 positions match TRBD1. This CDR3 is 15 amino acids long. Trimming removed 4 bases from V and 6 bases from J; junction bases left unmatched: 11. Germline V lookup: CDR1 SGDLS, CDR2 YYNGEE. The CDR3 DNA is TGTGCCAGCAGCATAACGGGACAGGGTAGGGGCGAGCAGTACTTC. The encoded protein is CASSITGQGRGEQYF.

This rearrangement joins TRBV2 to TRBJ1-1, with 9 bases matching TRBD1. The CDR3 runs to 13 residues. Per the germline V gene, CDR1 is SNHLY and CDR2 is FYNNEI. The V gene end was trimmed by 5 bases and the J gene end by 2 bases; junction bases not matched to a gene: 0. The CDR3 bases are TGTGCCAGCAGTACAGGGGGCAACACTGAAGCTTTCTTT. Its translation: CASSTGGNTEAFF.

This clone was picked up one time. The chain carries TRBV7-3 and TRBJ2-1; 9 bases align to TRBD2. Trimming cost V 0 bases and J 6 bases; bases outside gene matches: 0. The CDR3 covers 14 residues. Germline V gene data show CDR1 as SGHTA and CDR2 as FQGTGA. The chain's CDR3 is CASSLTSGSNEQFF. The CDR3 bases are TGTGCCAGCAGCTTAACTAGCGGGAGCAATGAGCAGTTCTTC.

The rearrangement links TRBV9 to TRBJ2-7; D uncertain. CDR1 is SGDLS and CDR2 is YYNGEE in the germline V gene. The CDR3 is 14 amino acids. V was shortened by 4 bases and J by 9 bases, with 20 bases between the two germline ends. As DNA, the CDR3 is TGTGCCAGCAGCCTCAGCCAAAACAGAGACGTGCAGTACTTC. It encodes CASSLSQNRDVQYF.

The chain couples TRBV5-6 to TRBJ1-3, with 10 nucleotides matching TRBD1. The CDR3 has 14 residues. CDR1 SGHDT and CDR2 YYEEEE come from the germline V gene. The J segment lost 3 bases and the V segment lost 6 bases, leaving 3 bases of the junction unmatched. The CDR3 sequence is CASMGTGDGNTIYF. Written as DNA, the CDR3 is TGTGCCAGCATGGGGACAGGGGATGGAAACACCATATATTTT. The variable domain in full, with the rest retrieved from reference TRBV5-6 and TRBJ1-3, is DAGVTQSPTHLIKTRGQQVTLRCSPKSGHDTVSWYQQALGQGPQFIFQYYEEEERQRGNFPDRFSGHQFPNYSSELNVNALLLGDSALYLCASMGTGDGNTIYFGEGSWLTVV.